This T cell receptor (beta chain) was retrieved from a study of vaccination and CD4 T cells after COVID-19. Study context: Overlapping SARS-CoV-2, HCoV-NL63, HCoV-OC43 and HCoV-229E spike peptides stimulated the cells. General study results and limits: Median SARS-CoV-2-reactive clonotypes rose from about 20 to 38, not significantly.

Notes on this clonotype: Its specificity is unknown.

The treatment: approximately 10-day PBMC culture with coronavirus spike peptide pools or control peptides (ViraFEST assay). IL-2 (10 IU/ml) and peptide pools (about 10 ug/ml) were added to cultures of 1.5 million to 2 million PBMCs per well. Oncomine TCR Beta short-read sequencing was applied to DNA from cultured CD4+ T cells. Via MiXCR, TCRdb re-called the PCR reads, giving one row per CDR3 protein. The sample contains about 18,000 distinct CDR3 sequences, approximately 55% of which appear only once. This CDR3 is 15 amino acids long. V lost 1 base and J 3 bases, leaving 12 bases between the germline ends.

This clonotype originated in a human donor who had recovered from COVID-19. The V gene is TRBV12-3 or TRBV12-4, the J gene TRBJ1-1; a weak D match, TRBD1 (5 bases). The sample comprised CD4+ T cells from blood, cultured in vitro. The chain's CDR3 is CASSLGGIWDTEAFF. DNA for the CDR3: TGTGCCAGCAGTTTAGGGGGGATTTGGGACACTGAAGCTTTCTTT.